These T cell receptor beta chains were read from a single sample in a study of cytomegalovirus exposure and HLA in healthy donors. Profiled with immunoSEQ multiplex PCR; TCRdb holds only in-frame clones, not every one. Of 250,000 to 300,000 clones in the sample, roughly 85% were seen once. Sequenced material: PBMCs. These receptors came from a young woman in good health and CMV-seronegative. The CDR3 runs from the conserved cysteine through the conserved F or W. A D gene is named only where the DNA matches it firmly. Rows may omit the clone size; those that give it use once, few, many or a size class.

abundance	v_gene	d_gene	j_gene	CDR3aa	CDR3nt
.	TRBV25-1	TRBD1	TRBJ1-2	CASSESPRGQGNYGYTF	TGTGCCAGCAGTGAGTCACCGAGGGGACAGGGGAACTATGGCTACACCTTC
.	TRBV4-1	TRBD1	TRBJ1-3	CASSHRDRGSGNTIYF	TGCGCCAGCAGCCATAGAGACAGGGGCTCTGGAAACACCATATATTTT
.	TRBV4-3	TRBD1	TRBJ1-2	CASSHREGTAGGYTF	TGCGCCAGCAGCCACCGAGAGGGGACAGCCGGGGGCTACACCTTC
.	TRBV5-1	.	TRBJ2-1	CASSFRGGKGNEQFF	TGCGCCAGCAGCTTTAGGGGGGGCAAGGGCAATGAGCAGTTCTTC
.	TRBV30	TRBD2	TRBJ2-7	CAWSRGWLAASYEQYF	TGTGCCTGGAGCCGGGGGTGGCTAGCGGCCTCCTACGAGCAGTACTTC
.	TRBV29-1	TRBD2	TRBJ2-3	CSVFRLAGATDTQYF	TGCAGCGTTTTTCGACTAGCGGGAGCCACAGATACGCAGTATTTT
.	TRBV5-1	TRBD1	TRBJ1-2	CASSWAGQGGGYTF	TGCGCCAGCAGCTGGGCCGGACAGGGCGGTGGCTACACCTTC
.	TRBV10-1	.	TRBJ1-2	CASTQSLPNYGYTF	TGCGCCAGCACTCAGTCCCTACCTAACTATGGCTACACCTTC
.	TRBV6-1	.	TRBJ1-2	CASREDINYGYTF	TGTGCGAGCCGTGAGGACATTAACTATGGCTACACCTTC
.	TRBV9	.	TRBJ1-1	CASSLGLGGTEAFF	TGTGCCAGCAGCCTCGGACTTGGAGGGACTGAAGCTTTCTTT
.	TRBV5-1	.	TRBJ2-2	CASSLGTANTGELFF	TGCGCCAGCAGCTTGGGGACAGCTAACACCGGGGAGCTGTTTTTT
.	TRBV18	TRBD2	TRBJ2-1	CASSPKGLAGKHNEQFF	TGTGCCAGCTCACCAAAGGGACTAGCGGGGAAACACAATGAGCAGTTCTTC
.	TRBV30	.	TRBJ2-3	CAWSEGDADTQYF	TGTGCCTGGAGTGAGGGAGATGCAGATACGCAGTATTTT
.	TRBV6-1	TRBD2	TRBJ2-1	CASILAASYNEQFF	TGTGCCAGCATACTAGCGGCCTCCTACAATGAGCAGTTCTTC
.	TRBV10-2	TRBD2	TRBJ2-2	CASSDERGVATGELFF	TGCGCCAGCAGTGACGAGCGGGGGGTGGCCACCGGGGAGCTGTTTTTT
.	TRBV14	.	TRBJ2-1	CASGPTGYNEQFF	TGTGCCAGCGGGCCGACAGGCTACAATGAGCAGTTCTTC
.	TRBV27	.	TRBJ1-1	CASSSPGAYTEAFF	TGTGCCAGCAGTTCCCCAGGGGCTTACACTGAAGCTTTCTTT
.	TRBV28	TRBD1	TRBJ1-2	CASTSTWTGNGYTF	TGTGCCAGCACCTCTACCTGGACAGGGAATGGCTACACCTTC
.	TRBV29-1	.	TRBJ2-7	CSVVIHRYEQYF	TGCAGCGTTGTGATCCACAGATACGAGCAGTACTTC
.	TRBV30	TRBD1	TRBJ1-2	CAWWGQGSSGYTF	TGTGCCTGGTGGGGACAGGGGTCGAGCGGCTACACCTTC
.	TRBV19	.	TRBJ1-2	CASNTQGTGYTF	TGTGCCAGTAATACCCAGGGGACTGGCTACACCTTC
.	TRBV29-1	TRBD2	TRBJ2-1	CSVEGSGRDTFF	TGCAGCGTTGAAGGTAGCGGGAGGGATACGTTCTTC
.	TRBV4-1	TRBD2	TRBJ2-1	CASSQVGTSGRVQFF	TGCGCCAGCAGCCAAGTAGGGACTAGCGGGAGGGTGCAGTTCTTC
few	TRBV19	.	TRBJ1-5	CASKGISPDGQPQHF	TGTGCCAGTAAGGGGATAAGCCCGGACGGTCAGCCCCAGCATTTT
.	TRBV18	.	TRBJ2-5	CASSPPRAIQETQYF	TGTGCCAGCTCACCACCGAGGGCTATCCAAGAGACCCAGTACTTC
.	TRBV6-5	TRBD2	TRBJ2-1	CASSYSPSGSYNEQFF	TGTGCCAGCAGTTACTCCCCTAGCGGGAGTTACAATGAGCAGTTCTTC